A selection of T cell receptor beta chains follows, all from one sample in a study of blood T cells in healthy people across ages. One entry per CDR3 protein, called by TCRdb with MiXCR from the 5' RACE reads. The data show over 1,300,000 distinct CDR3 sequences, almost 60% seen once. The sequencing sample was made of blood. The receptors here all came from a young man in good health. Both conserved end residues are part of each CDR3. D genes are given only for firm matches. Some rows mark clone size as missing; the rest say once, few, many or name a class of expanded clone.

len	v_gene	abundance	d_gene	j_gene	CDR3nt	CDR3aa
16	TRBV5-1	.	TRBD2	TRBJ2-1	TGCGCCAGCAGCCCGGTTTGGGGGGCGGCGGGGGGTGAGCAGTTCTTC	CASSPVWGAAGGEQFF
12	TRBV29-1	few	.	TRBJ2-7	TGCAGCGTTGGGGACCTGGCCTACGAGCAGTACTTC	CSVGDLAYEQYF
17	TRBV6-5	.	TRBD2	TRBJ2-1	TGTGCCAGCAGTTACTCGACCCAAAGCGGGGTTTACAATGGGCAGTTCTTC	CASSYSTQSGVYNGQFF
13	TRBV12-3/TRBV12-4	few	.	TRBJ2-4	TGTGCCACCAGACCCCCGTACCGGGACATTCAGTACTTC	CATRPPYRDIQYF
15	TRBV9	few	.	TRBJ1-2	TGTGCCAGCAGCGCGACGGGACAACTTAACTATGGCTACACCTTC	CASSATGQLNYGYTF
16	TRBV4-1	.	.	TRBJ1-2	TGTGCCAGCAGCCAGTCATTTGGGGCGGGGCCAGATGGCTACACCTTC	CASSQSFGAGPDGYTF
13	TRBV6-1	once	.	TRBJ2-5	TGTGCCAGCGGATTCGGCTTCCAAGAGACCCAGTACTTC	CASGFGFQETQYF
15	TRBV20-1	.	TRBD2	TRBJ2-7	TGCAGTGTTAGACATAGCGGGAGTGTTCCCTACGAGCAGTACTTC	CSVRHSGSVPYEQYF
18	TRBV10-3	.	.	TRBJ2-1	TGTGCCATCAGTAGAGACACGTACGCCGGGACTGGTGACAATGAGCAGTTCTTC	CAISRDTYAGTGDNEQFF
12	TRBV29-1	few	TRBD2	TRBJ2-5	TGCAGCGTCGGGGAGGGCAAAGAGACCCAGTACTTC	CSVGEGKETQYF
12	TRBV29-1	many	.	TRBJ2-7	TGCAGCGTTGTCGGGCAGACCTACGAGCAGTACTTC	CSVVGQTYEQYF
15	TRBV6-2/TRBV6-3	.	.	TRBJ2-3	TGTGCCAGCAAGACACTAGTTCCTAGCACAGATACGCAGTATTTT	CASKTLVPSTDTQYF
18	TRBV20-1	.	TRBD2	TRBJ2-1	TGCAGTGCTAGAGGGTTAGGGACTAGCGGGACCTCCTACAATGAGCAGTTCTTC	CSARGLGTSGTSYNEQFF
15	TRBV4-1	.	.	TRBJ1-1	TGCGCCAGCAGCCAAATAGATATTAAGAACACTGAAGCTTTCTTT	CASSQIDIKNTEAFF
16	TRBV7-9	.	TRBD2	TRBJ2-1	TGTGCCAGCAGGCCAAAAGCGGGGGGGCCGGTCTATGAGCAGTTCTTC	CASRPKAGGPVYEQFF
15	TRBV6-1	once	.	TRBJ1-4	TGTGCCAGCAGTGTTGTGACTGGGAGTGGCGAAAAACTGTTTTTT	CASSVVTGSGEKLFF
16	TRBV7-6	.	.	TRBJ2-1	TGTGCCAGCAGCCTTAGTTGGGGGGGCTCTAACAATGAGCAGTTCTTC	CASSLSWGGSNNEQFF